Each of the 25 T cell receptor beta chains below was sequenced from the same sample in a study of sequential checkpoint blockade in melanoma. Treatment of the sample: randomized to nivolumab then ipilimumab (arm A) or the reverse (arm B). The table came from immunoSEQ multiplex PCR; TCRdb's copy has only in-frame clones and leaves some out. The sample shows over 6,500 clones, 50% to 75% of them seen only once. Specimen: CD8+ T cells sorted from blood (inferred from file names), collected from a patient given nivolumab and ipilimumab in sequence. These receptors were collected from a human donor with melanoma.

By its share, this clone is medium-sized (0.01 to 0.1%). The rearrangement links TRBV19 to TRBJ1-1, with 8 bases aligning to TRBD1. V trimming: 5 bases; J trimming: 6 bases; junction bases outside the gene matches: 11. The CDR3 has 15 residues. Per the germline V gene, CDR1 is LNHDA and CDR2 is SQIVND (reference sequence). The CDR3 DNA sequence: TGTGCCAGTAGTCCCGGGGACAGGAGCGTTTCTGAAGCTTTCTTT. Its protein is CASSPGDRSVSEAFF.

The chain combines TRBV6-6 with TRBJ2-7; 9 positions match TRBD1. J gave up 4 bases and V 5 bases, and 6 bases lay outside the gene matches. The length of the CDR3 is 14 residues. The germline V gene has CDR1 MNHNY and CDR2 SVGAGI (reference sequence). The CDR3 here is CASSPGQGLYEQYF. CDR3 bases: TGTGCCAGCAGTCCTGGACAGGGGTTGTACGAGCAGTACTTC.

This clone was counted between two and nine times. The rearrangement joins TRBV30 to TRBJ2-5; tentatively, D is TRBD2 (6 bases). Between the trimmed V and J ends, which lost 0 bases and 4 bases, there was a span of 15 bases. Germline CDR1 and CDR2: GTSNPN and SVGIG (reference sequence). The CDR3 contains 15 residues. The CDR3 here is CAWSVPGEMTETQYF. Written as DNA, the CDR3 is TGTGCCTGGAGTGTACCGGGGGAAATGACAGAGACCCAGTACTTC.

DNA of the CDR3: TGTGCCAGCAGCCAAGAAAGGGGACTAAATCCCTACGAGCAGTACTTC. Protein product: CASSQERGLNPYEQYF. V gene TRBV4-2 combines with J gene TRBJ2-7; 7 nucleotides align to TRBD2. Per the germline V gene, CDR1 is LGHNA and CDR2 is YNFKEQ. J lost 2 bases, V lost 0 bases, and 7 bases had no gene match. This CDR3 comprises 16 residues.

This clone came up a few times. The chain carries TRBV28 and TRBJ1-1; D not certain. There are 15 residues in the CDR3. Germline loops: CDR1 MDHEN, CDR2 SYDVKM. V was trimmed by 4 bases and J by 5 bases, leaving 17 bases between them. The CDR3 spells CASSWYSQAGTEAFF. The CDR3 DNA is TGTGCCAGCAGTTGGTACAGCCAGGCGGGGACTGAAGCTTTCTTT. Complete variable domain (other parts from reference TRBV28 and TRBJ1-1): DVKVTQSSRYLVKRTGEKVFLECVQDMDHENMFWYRQDPGLGLRLIYFSYDVKMKEKGDIPEGYSVSREKKERFSLILESASTNQTSMYLCASSWYSQAGTEAFFGQGTRLTVV.

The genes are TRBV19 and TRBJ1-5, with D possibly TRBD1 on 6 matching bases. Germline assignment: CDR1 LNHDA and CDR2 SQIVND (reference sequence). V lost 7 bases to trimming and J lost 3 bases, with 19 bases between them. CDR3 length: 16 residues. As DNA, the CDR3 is TGTGCCAGTAAAGTCTTACACCGGGACAACAATCAGCCCCAGCATTTT. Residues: CASKVLHRDNNQPQHF.

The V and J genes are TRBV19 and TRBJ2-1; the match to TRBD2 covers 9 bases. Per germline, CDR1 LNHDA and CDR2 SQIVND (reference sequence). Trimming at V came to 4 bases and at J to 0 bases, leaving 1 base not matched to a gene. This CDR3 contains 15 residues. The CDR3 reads CASSKTSGSYNEQFF. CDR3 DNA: TGTGCCAGTAGTAAGACTAGCGGCTCCTACAATGAGCAGTTCTTC.

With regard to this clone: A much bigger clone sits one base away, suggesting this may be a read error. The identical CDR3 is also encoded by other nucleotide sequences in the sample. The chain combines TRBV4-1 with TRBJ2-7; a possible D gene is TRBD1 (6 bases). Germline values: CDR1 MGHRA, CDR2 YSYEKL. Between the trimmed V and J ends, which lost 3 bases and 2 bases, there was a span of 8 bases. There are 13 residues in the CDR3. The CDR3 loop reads CASSQGATYEQYF. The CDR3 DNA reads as TGCGCCAGCAGCCAGGGGGCTACCTACGAGCAGTACTTC.

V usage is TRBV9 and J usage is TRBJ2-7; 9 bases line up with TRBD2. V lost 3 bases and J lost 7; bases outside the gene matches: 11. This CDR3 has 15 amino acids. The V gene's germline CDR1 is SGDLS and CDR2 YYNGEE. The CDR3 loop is CASSADGGRAQEQYF. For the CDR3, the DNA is TGTGCCAGCAGCGCTGACGGCGGGAGGGCCCAAGAGCAGTACTTC.

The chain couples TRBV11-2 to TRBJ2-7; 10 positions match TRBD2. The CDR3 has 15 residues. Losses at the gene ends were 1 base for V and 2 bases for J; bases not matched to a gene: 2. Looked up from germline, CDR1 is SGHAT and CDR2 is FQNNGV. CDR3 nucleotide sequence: TGTGCCAGCAGCTTAGCAGCGGGAGGGACCTACGAGCAGTACTTC. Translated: CASSLAAGGTYEQYF.

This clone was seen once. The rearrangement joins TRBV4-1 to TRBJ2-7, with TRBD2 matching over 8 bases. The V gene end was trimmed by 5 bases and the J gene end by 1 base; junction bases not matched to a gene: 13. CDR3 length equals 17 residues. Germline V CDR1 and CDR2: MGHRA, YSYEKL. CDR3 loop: CASSTAPLREGSYEQYF. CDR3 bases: TGCGCCAGCAGCACCGCCCCCCTCCGGGAGGGTTCCTACGAGCAGTACTTC.

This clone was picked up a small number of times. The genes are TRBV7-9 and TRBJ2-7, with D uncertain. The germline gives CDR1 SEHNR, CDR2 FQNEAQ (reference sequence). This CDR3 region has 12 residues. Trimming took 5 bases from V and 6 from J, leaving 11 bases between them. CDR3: CASSAAIGEQYF. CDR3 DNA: TGTGCCAGCAGCGCCGCCATCGGCGAGCAGTACTTC. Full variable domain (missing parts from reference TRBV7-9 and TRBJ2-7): DTGVSQNPRHKITKRGQNVTFRCDPISEHNRLYWYRQTLGQGPEFLTYFQNEAQLEKSRLLSDRFSAERPKGSFSTLEIQRTEQGDSAMYLCASSAAIGEQYFGPGTRLTVT.

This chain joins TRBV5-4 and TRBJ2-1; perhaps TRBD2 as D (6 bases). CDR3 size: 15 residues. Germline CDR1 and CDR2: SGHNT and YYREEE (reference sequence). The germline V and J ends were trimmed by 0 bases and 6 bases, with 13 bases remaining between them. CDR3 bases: TGTGCCAGCAGCTTGGGGTCAGCGGGCACCAATGAGCAGTTCTTC. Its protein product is CASSLGSAGTNEQFF.

The CDR3 is CASSIGPRTGGGNQPQHF. The CDR3, as DNA: TGTGCCAGTAGTATAGGCCCCCGGACAGGGGGCGGCAATCAGCCCCAGCATTTT. The chain carries TRBV19 and TRBJ1-5, with 11 bases that match TRBD1. CDR3 size: 18 residues. Germline trimming cut 1 base from V and 2 bases from J; bases unmatched to any gene: 7. Looked up from germline, CDR1 is LNHDA and CDR2 is SQIVND (reference sequence).

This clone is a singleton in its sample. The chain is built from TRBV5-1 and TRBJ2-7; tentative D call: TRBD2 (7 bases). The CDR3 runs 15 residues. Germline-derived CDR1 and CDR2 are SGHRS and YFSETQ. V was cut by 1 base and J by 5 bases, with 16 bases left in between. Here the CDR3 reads CASSLRGAHIDEQYF. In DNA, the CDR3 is TGCGCCAGCAGCTTGCGGGGGGCGCATATCGACGAGCAGTACTTC. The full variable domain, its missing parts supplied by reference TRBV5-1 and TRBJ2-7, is KAGVTQTPRYLIKTRGQQVTLSCSPISGHRSVSWYQQTPGQGLQFLFEYFSETQRNKGNFPGRFSGRQFSNSRSEMNVSTLELGDSALYLCASSLRGAHIDEQYFGPGTRLTVT.

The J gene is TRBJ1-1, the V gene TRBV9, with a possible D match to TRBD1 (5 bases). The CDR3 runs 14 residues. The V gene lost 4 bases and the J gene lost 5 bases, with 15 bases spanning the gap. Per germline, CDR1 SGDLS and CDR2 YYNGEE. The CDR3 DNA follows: TGTGCCAGCAGCCCGCGACGGGGGGTGACTGAAGCTTTCTTT. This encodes CASSPRRGVTEAFF.

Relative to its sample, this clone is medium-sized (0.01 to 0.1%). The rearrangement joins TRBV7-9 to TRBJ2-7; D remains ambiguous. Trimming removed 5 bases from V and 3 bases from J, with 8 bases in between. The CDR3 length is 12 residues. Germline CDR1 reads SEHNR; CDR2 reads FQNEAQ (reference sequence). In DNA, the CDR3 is TGTGCCAGCAGCCCAGACAACTACGAGCAGTACTTC. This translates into CASSPDNYEQYF.

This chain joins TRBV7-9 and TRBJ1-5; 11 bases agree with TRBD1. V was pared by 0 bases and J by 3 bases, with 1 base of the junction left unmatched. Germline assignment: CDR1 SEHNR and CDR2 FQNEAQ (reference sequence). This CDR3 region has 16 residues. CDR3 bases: TGTGCCAGCAGCTTAGCGGACAGGGGGCTCAATCAGCCCCAGCATTTT. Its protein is CASSLADRGLNQPQHF.

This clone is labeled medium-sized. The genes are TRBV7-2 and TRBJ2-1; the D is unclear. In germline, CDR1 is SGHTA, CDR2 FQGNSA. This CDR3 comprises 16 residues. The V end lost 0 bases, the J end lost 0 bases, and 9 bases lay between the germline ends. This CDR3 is CASSLALRISYNEQFF. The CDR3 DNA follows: TGTGCCAGCAGCTTAGCGTTGAGGATCTCCTACAATGAGCAGTTCTTC.

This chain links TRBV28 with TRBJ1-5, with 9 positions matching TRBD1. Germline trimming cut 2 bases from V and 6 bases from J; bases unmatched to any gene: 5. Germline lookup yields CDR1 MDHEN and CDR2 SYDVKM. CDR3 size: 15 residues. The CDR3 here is CASSLRGTGFQPQHF. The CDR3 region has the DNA TGTGCCAGCAGTTTACGTGGGACAGGGTTTCAGCCCCAGCATTTT.

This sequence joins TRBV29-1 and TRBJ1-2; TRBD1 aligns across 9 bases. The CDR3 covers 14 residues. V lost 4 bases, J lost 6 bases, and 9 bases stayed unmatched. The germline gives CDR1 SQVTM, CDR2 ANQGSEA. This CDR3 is CSVAPGDREHGYTF. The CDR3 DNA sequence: TGCAGCGTTGCCCCCGGGGACAGGGAGCATGGCTACACCTTC.

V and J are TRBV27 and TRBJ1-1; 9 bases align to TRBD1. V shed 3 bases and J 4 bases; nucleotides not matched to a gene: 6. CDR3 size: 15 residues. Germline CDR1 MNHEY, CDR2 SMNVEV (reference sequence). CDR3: CASSFTGGAFTEAFF. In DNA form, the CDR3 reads TGTGCCAGCAGTTTTACAGGGGGCGCGTTCACTGAAGCTTTCTTT.

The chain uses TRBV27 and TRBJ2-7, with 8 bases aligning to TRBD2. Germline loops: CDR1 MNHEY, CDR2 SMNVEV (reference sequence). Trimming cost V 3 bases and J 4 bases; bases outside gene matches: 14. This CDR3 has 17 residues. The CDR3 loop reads CASSFPGPGGPGYEQYF. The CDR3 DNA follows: TGTGCCAGCAGTTTCCCGGGGCCGGGAGGGCCGGGTTACGAGCAGTACTTC.

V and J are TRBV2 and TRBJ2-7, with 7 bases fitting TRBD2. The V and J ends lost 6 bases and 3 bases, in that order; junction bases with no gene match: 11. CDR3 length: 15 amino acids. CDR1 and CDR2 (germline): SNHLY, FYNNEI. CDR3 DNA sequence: TGTGCCAGCAGCCCCCTTCGGGGGAGGGGCTACGAGCAGTACTTC. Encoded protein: CASSPLRGRGYEQYF.

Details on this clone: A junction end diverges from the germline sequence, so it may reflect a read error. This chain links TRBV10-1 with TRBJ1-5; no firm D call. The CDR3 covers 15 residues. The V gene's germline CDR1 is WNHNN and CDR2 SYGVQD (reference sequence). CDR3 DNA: TGCGCCAGCAATGAGACACTATATAGCAATCAGCCCCAGCATTTT. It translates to CASNETLYSNQPQHF.